The 25 T cell receptor beta chains below come from one sample, sequenced in a study of T cells in Graves' hyperthyroidism and ophthalmopathy. TCR beta CDR3 sequences were amplified from RNA transcripts. HTBI primers were the set used in a first-round RT-PCR of the TCR CDR3. TCRdb analysed the multiplex PCR reads with MiXCR anew, one entry per CDR3 protein. The table has 450,000 to 650,000 distinct CDR3 sequences, 13% to 15% seen once. The sequenced sample was blood. These TCRs come from a woman younger than 30 with Graves' ophthalmopathy.

V and J are TRBV7-3 and TRBJ1-2; D unclear. Trimming stripped 1 base from V and 8 bases from J, with 14 bases between. CDR1 is SGHTA, CDR2 FQGTGA, per germline. The CDR3 contains 14 residues. The CDR3 sequence is CASSLIWGAYGYTF. CDR3 nucleotides: TGTGCCAGCAGCTTAATTTGGGGTGCCTACGGCTACACCTTC.

This clonotype was observed at least ten times. V usage is TRBV4-2 and J usage is TRBJ2-1; 7 bases fit TRBD2. This CDR3 is built from 17 residues. Per germline, CDR1 LGHNA and CDR2 YNFKEQ. Trimming cost V 0 bases and J 2 bases; bases outside gene matches: 7. The CDR3 DNA reads TGTGCCAGCAGCCAAGATCTGGAGGGAGGGCCCTACAATGAGCAGTTCTTC. It is translated as CASSQDLEGGPYNEQFF.

The CDR3 DNA follows: TGTGCCAGCGAGTCCGGGACCCACTCTGGGGCCAACGTCCTGACTTTC. It is translated as CASESGTHSGANVLTF. J is TRBJ2-6 and V is TRBV6-1, with D possibly called TRBD1 or TRBD2 (5 bases each). Trimming pared 8 bases from V and 0 bases from J, leaving 14 bases between. Germline CDR1 is MNHNS and CDR2 is SASEGT. This CDR3 has 16 amino acids.

The chain has TRBV6-1 and TRBJ2-1; TRBD2 matches 7 bases. CDR1 is MNHNS and CDR2 is SASEGT in the germline V gene. The CDR3 is made up of 13 amino acids. Losses at the gene ends were 4 bases for V and 7 bases for J; bases not matched to a gene: 4. CDR3 in amino acids: CASSVKGGNEQFF. For the CDR3, the DNA is TGTGCCAGCAGTGTGAAGGGAGGGAATGAGCAGTTCTTC.

This clonotype was counted ten times or more. The V gene is TRBV20-1, the J gene TRBJ1-6; unclear D gene. The V and J ends lost 1 base and 8 bases respectively, with 9 bases between them. Germline V gene lookup returns CDR1 DFQATT and CDR2 SNEGSKA (reference sequence). CDR3 length: 13 amino acids. This CDR3 is CSARASVDSPLHF. The CDR3 coding sequence is TGCAGTGCTAGAGCGTCTGTGGATTCACCCCTCCACTTT.

This clonotype was recorded many times. V usage is TRBV27 and J usage is TRBJ2-3; D is undetermined. Trimming took off 5 bases at V and 0 bases at J, with 9 bases between the two ends. The CDR3 covers 14 residues. Germline V gene lookup returns CDR1 MNHEY and CDR2 SMNVEV (reference sequence). CDR3 in DNA: TGTGCCAGCAGTATCATAAAAAGCACAGATACGCAGTATTTT. It codes for CASSIIKSTDTQYF.

This clonotype was counted many times. The chain uses TRBV6-1 and TRBJ1-2, with 9 positions matching TRBD1. V trimming: 6 bases; J trimming: 11 bases; junction bases outside the gene matches: 22. Germline V gives CDR1 MNHNS, CDR2 SASEGT. CDR3 length: 17 amino acids. The DNA of the CDR3 is TGTGCCAGCAGCCGATGGACAGGGGCAACGGTGGAGCGAAGATACACCTTC. This encodes CASSRWTGATVERRYTF.

Notes on this clonotype: This could be a read error, since a much larger clone is one nucleotide away. The chain is built from TRBV29-1 and TRBJ2-1, with D tentatively TRBD2 (6 bases). CDR1 and CDR2 (germline): SQVTM, ANQGSEA. The CDR3 extends over 13 amino acids. V was pared by 4 bases and J by 9 bases, with 16 bases between. The CDR3 nucleotides are TGCAGCGTTGGCGTTGGGACTGGGCCTGAGCAGTTCTTC. This encodes CSVGVGTGPEQFF.

This clonotype came up many times. The chain recombines TRBV6-1 with TRBJ2-7; possible D gene TRBD2, 6 bases. CDR3 size: 15 residues. Germline assignment: CDR1 MNHNS and CDR2 SASEGT. V was pared by 8 bases and J by 2 bases, with 19 bases between. The DNA of the CDR3 is TGTGCCAGCTGCAAGATGGGGGGACCCCCCTACGAGCAGTACTTC. This sequence encodes CASCKMGGPPYEQYF.

This clonotype was observed at least ten times. In DNA form, the CDR3 reads TGTGCCAGCAGTTGGGTTACGGGCCAGAGCACAGATACGCAGTATTTT. Protein sequence: CASSWVTGQSTDTQYF. The chain joins TRBV6-2 or TRBV6-3 to TRBJ2-3; D is ambiguous. The CDR3 runs to 16 residues. Germline CDR1 and CDR2: MNHEY and SVGEGT. With 4 bases removed from V and 0 bases from J, the gap between germline ends came to 14 bases.

This chain links TRBV18 with TRBJ1-5, with a tentative D call TRBD1 (6 bases). CDR1 and CDR2 (germline): KGHSH, LQKENI. V lost 3 bases and J lost 5, with 14 bases in between. The CDR3 length is 15 residues. The CDR3 here is CASSPESGGDQPQHF. Written as DNA, the CDR3 is TGTGCCAGCTCACCGGAATCGGGGGGCGATCAGCCCCAGCATTTT.

This clonotype was found a few times. The J gene is TRBJ2-3, the V gene TRBV4-1, with TRBD2 matching 10 bases. The CDR3 has 16 residues. V dropped 1 base and J dropped 5; count of bases not matched to a gene: 6. From germline, CDR1 is MGHRA and CDR2 YSYEKL. CDR3 residues: CASSQVLAGVLDTQYF. Here the CDR3 DNA reads TGCGCCAGCAGCCAAGTTCTAGCGGGAGTTTTAGATACGCAGTATTTT.

This clonotype occurred many times. The chain recombines TRBV10-3 with TRBJ1-5; D remains ambiguous. The germline V and J ends were trimmed by 4 bases and 0 bases, with 4 bases remaining between them. Germline CDR1 is ENHRY and CDR2 is SYGVKD. The CDR3 sequence is 13 residues long. The DNA for the CDR3 is TGTGCCATCAGTGGGGATAGCAATCAGCCCCAGCATTTT. It encodes CAISGDSNQPQHF.

This clonotype came up many times. The gene calls are TRBV7-2 and TRBJ2-1; TRBD2 matches at 8 bases. With 3 bases clipped from V and 2 bases from J, the junction kept 9 bases outside the gene matches. CDR3 length: 17 residues. Germline V gives CDR1 SGHTA, CDR2 FQGNSA. CDR3 loop: CASSFYPAGVAYNEQFF. DNA for the CDR3: TGTGCCAGCAGCTTCTACCCAGCGGGAGTGGCCTACAATGAGCAGTTCTTC.

This clonotype was observed a handful of times. The chain has TRBV27 and TRBJ2-1; the D gene is possibly TRBD2 (6 bases). The V gene's germline CDR1 is MNHEY and CDR2 SMNVEV (reference sequence). The V and J ends lost 6 bases and 3 bases respectively, with 12 bases between them. The CDR3 runs to 14 residues. CDR3 in amino acids: CASRGGGGYNEQFF. The CDR3 coding sequence is TGTGCCAGCAGGGGGGGAGGAGGCTACAATGAGCAGTTCTTC.

This clonotype was observed a handful of times. J is TRBJ2-7 and V is TRBV6-5; 8 bases are a match to TRBD2. Per the germline V gene, CDR1 is MNHEY and CDR2 is SVGAGI. With V trimmed by 3 bases and J by 5 bases, 9 bases remained unmatched. The CDR3 extends over 15 amino acids. The CDR3 is CASSYYPGRGNEQYF. DNA of the CDR3: TGTGCCAGCAGTTATTATCCCGGGAGGGGAAACGAGCAGTACTTC.

This clonotype was found a few times. This rearrangement joins TRBV7-3 to TRBJ2-1; 11 nucleotides match TRBD2. CDR3 length: 12 residues. Trimming cost V 8 bases and J 14 bases; bases outside gene matches: 8. CDR1 and CDR2 (germline): SGHTA, FQGTGA. The CDR3 region has the DNA TGTGCCAGCGGCCTACTAGCGGGAGATAAGTTCTTC. Translation: CASGLLAGDKFF.

The J gene is TRBJ2-1, the V gene TRBV7-2, with D uncertain. V was cut by 6 bases and J by 0 bases, with 12 bases left in between. This CDR3 comprises 15 residues. CDR1 SGHTA and CDR2 FQGNSA come from the germline V gene. The CDR3 DNA is TGTGCCAGCAGTAATGGACCCTCCTCCTACAATGAGCAGTTCTTC. Its translation: CASSNGPSSYNEQFF.

This chain joins TRBV5-5 and TRBJ2-5, with a weak D call TRBD1 (5 bases). This CDR3 has 15 amino acids. The V gene's germline CDR1 is SGHKS and CDR2 YYEKEE (reference sequence). Trimming removed 1 base from V and 0 bases from J, with 10 bases in between. The CDR3 DNA sequence: TGTGCCAGCAGCTTGATGACAGACAACCAAGAGACCCAGTACTTC. It yields the protein CASSLMTDNQETQYF.

This clonotype was observed many times. The genes are TRBV7-2 and TRBJ2-3; D uncertain. Trimming took off 8 bases at V and 4 bases at J, with 16 bases between the two ends. The germline V gene encodes CDR1 SGHTA and CDR2 FQGNSA. The CDR3 is made up of 14 amino acids. The CDR3 here is CASRSSHHSDTQYF. The DNA of the CDR3 is TGTGCCAGCCGGAGCTCCCATCATTCAGATACGCAGTATTTT.

V is TRBV4-3 and J is TRBJ2-1; D perhaps matches TRBD1 (5 bases). Per the germline V gene, CDR1 is LGHNA and CDR2 is YSLEER. There are 14 residues in the CDR3. Trimming removed 3 bases at V and 2 bases at J, with 8 bases between. The CDR3 coding sequence is TGCGCCAGCAGCCAGCAGACAGCCTACAATGAGCAGTTCTTC. As protein: CASSQQTAYNEQFF.

This CDR3 is CASSFGRAGGNTIYF. The CDR3 DNA is TGTGCCAGCAGTTTCGGAAGGGCTGGTGGAAACACCATATATTTT. The rearrangement joins TRBV6-5 to TRBJ1-3; no firm D call. This CDR3 has 15 amino acids. With 4 bases removed from V and 3 bases from J, the gap between germline ends came to 13 bases. CDR1 and CDR2 from the germline V gene are MNHEY and SVGAGI.

The chain joins TRBV9 to TRBJ1-3; possible D gene TRBD1, 6 bases. Germline CDR1 and CDR2: SGDLS and YYNGEE. The CDR3 runs to 15 residues. V was clipped by 3 bases and J by 0 bases, with 10 bases between them. The CDR3 coding sequence is TGTGCCAGCAGCGCCGGGACAAGCTCTGGAAACACCATATATTTT. This translates into CASSAGTSSGNTIYF.

This clonotype has just one count. The chain employs TRBV29-1 and TRBJ2-7; a possible D gene is TRBD1 (6 bases). V was cut by 7 bases and J by 0 bases, with 13 bases left in between. CDR1 SQVTM and CDR2 ANQGSEA come from the germline V gene. This CDR3 spans 13 amino acids. The DNA of the CDR3 is TGCAGCGCTTACAGGGAGCACTCCTACGAGCAGTACTTC. This sequence encodes CSAYREHSYEQYF.

This clonotype was detected ten times or more. This chain connects TRBV11-3 to TRBJ2-1; D is uncertain. Germline CDR1 reads SGHNT; CDR2 reads YENEEA. Trimming removed 7 bases at V and 1 base at J, with 17 bases between. The CDR3 sequence is 16 residues long. CDR3 coding DNA: TGTGCCAGCACCACCCGGGCAGCGTCTTCCTACAATGAGCAGTTCTTC. Translation: CASTTRAASSYNEQFF. The full variable domain, with the rest looked up from reference TRBV11-3 and TRBJ2-1, is EAGVVQSPRYKIIEKKQPVAFWCNPISGHNTLYWYLQNLGQGPELLIRYENEEAVDDSQLPKDRFSAERLKGVDSTLKIQPAELGDSAVYLCASTTRAASSYNEQFFGPGTRLTVL.